Listed below are T cell receptor beta chains from one sample, sequenced in a study of control samples from healthy donors and cancer patients. The data were produced by immunoSEQ multiplex PCR, yet TCRdb's version contains in-frame clones alone and is incomplete. The top ten hold approximately 40% of the sample, which has around 20,000 clones, approximately 85% seen once. Sequenced: PBMCs. All receptors derive from a man aged 60-69 years with head and neck cancer. CDR3s include the opening cysteine and the closing phenylalanine or tryptophan. The D gene is left open where the match is weak. Some rows have no size entry. The others give once, few or many, or a class for an expanded clone.

clone_size,v_call,d_call,j_call,cdr3_aa,cdr3_nt
-,TRBV9,TRBD1,TRBJ1-2,CASSHRTGNNYGYTF,TGTGCCAGCAGCCACCGGACAGGGAATAACTATGGCTACACCTTC
-,TRBV30,-,TRBJ1-2,CAWRENYGYTF,TGTGCCTGGAGGGAGAACTATGGCTACACCTTC
once,TRBV3-1/TRBV3-2,-,TRBJ2-3,CASSPRDTDTQYF,TGTGCCAGCAGCCCAAGGGACACAGATACGCAGTATTTT
once,TRBV5-1,TRBD1,TRBJ2-3,CASSLDPDRGSDTQYF,TGCGCCAGCAGCTTGGACCCTGACAGGGGGTCAGATACGCAGTATTTT
once,TRBV2,-,TRBJ2-3,CASSDDGFTDTQYF,TGTGCCAGCAGTGACGACGGATTTACAGATACGCAGTATTTT
once,TRBV27,TRBD2,TRBJ2-3,CASSTVSGRASDTQYF,TGTGCCAGCAGTACAGTTAGCGGGAGGGCTTCAGATACGCAGTATTTT
-,TRBV7-9,TRBD1,TRBJ2-1,CASSSDREFNEQFF,TGTGCCAGCAGCTCCGACAGGGAATTCAATGAGCAGTTCTTC
-,TRBV5-4,-,TRBJ2-7,CASSTGLEQYF,TGTGCCAGCAGCACCGGACTAGAGCAGTACTTC
-,TRBV9,TRBD1,TRBJ1-1,CASSTGQGNTEAFF,TGTGCCAGCAGCACGGGACAGGGGAACACTGAAGCTTTCTTT
-,TRBV7-9,TRBD1,TRBJ1-2,CASSLGQGPDGYTF,TGTGCCAGCAGTCTCGGACAGGGCCCCGACGGCTACACCTTC
-,TRBV4-2,TRBD2,TRBJ2-5,CASSQEWGAGGRETQYF,TGTGCCAGCAGCCAAGAATGGGGAGCGGGAGGAAGAGAGACCCAGTACTTC